What follows describes a single TCR beta chain. The data originate from a study of shared clonotypes between healthy human individuals. Whole-study context: Donor ages ranged 18 to 49 years: a couple of women, a few men.

Generated by immunoSEQ multiplex PCR, the TCRdb table keeps only in-frame clones and is missing some. The sample has just over 95,000 clones; around two thirds are singletons. The CDR3 length is 14 residues. The J segment lost 7 bases and the V segment lost 2 bases, leaving 5 bases of the junction unmatched. In germline, CDR1 is SGHTA, CDR2 FQGNSA. The specimen sequenced was memory CD8+ T cells sorted from blood. The subset was: CD45RO+ cells pooled with CCR7-negative TemRA cells. J is TRBJ2-1 and V is TRBV7-2, with TRBD2 matching 7 bases. The sequence was collected from a young man in good health. The CDR3 DNA reads as TGTGCCAGCAGCTTATCGCCTAGCGGAAATGAGCAGTTCTTC. Translation: CASSLSPSGNEQFF.